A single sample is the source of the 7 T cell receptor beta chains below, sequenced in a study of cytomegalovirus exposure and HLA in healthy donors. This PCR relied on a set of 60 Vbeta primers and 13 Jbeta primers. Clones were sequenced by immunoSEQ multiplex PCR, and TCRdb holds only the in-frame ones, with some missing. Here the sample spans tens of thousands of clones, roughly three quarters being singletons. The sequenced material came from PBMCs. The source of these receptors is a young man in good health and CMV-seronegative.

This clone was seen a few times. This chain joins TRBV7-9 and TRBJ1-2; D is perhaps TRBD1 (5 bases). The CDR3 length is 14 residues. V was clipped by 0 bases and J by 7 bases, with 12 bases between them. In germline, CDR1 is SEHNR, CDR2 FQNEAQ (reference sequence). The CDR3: CASSLAGGVRGYTF. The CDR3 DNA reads TGTGCCAGCAGCTTAGCGGGGGGAGTACGTGGCTACACCTTC.

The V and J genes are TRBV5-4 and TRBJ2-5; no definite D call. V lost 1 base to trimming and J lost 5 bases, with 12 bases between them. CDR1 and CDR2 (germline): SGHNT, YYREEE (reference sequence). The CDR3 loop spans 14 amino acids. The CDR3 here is CASSLYPTGETQYF. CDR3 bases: TGTGCCAGCAGCTTGTACCCCACCGGGGAGACCCAGTACTTC.

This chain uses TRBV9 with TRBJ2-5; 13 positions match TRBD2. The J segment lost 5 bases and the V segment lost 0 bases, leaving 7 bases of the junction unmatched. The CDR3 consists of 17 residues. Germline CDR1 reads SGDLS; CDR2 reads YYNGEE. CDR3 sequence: CASSVGRTSGGEETQYF. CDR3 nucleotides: TGTGCCAGCAGCGTAGGAAGAACTAGCGGGGGGGAGGAGACCCAGTACTTC.

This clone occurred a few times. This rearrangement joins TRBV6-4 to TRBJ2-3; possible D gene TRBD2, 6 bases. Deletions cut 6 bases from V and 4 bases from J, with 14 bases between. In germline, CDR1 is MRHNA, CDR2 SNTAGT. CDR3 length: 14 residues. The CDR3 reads CASSKDPGADTQYF. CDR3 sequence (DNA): TGTGCCAGCAGCAAAGATCCGGGGGCAGATACGCAGTATTTT.

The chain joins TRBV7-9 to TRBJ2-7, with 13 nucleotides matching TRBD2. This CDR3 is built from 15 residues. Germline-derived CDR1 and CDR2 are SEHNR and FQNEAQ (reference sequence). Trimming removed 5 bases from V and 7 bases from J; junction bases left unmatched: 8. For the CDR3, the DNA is TGTGCCAGCAGCCGCACTAGCGGGGGGGCCGGGGAGCAGTACTTC. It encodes CASSRTSGGAGEQYF.

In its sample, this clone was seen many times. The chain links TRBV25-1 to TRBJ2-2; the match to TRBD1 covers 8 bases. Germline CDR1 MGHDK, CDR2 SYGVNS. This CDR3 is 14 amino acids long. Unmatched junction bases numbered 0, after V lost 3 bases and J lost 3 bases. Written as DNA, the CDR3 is TGTGCCAGCAGTGAGGACAGGGACACCGGGGAGCTGTTTTTT. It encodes CASSEDRDTGELFF.

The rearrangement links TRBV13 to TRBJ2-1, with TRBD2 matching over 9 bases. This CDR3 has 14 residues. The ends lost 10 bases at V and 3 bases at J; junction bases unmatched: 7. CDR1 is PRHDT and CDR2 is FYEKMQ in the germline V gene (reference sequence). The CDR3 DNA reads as TGTGCCACGGGTTATAGCGGGGGCTACAATGAGCAGTTCTTC. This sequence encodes CATGYSGGYNEQFF.